The source of this T cell receptor (beta chain) is a study of blood T cell repertoires in COVID-19. Study-wide context: Material from acute and convalescent COVID-19 was sourced from the United States, Italy and Spain.

Participant age was about 18 to 89 years, and participants resided in fewer than 25 US areas. Cohorts were determined from participant-reported clinical history. Recovered participants had two consecutive negative NP/OP PCR tests, healthcare professional clearance, or symptom resolution. Libraries were prepared by immunoSEQ multiplex PCR; TCRdb keeps only in-frame clonotypes and omits some of them. The sample lists roughly 330,000 clones; over 75% were seen once. Germline loops: CDR1 MDHEN, CDR2 SYDVKM. CDR3 length equals 14 residues. Between the trimmed V and J ends, which lost 7 bases and 4 bases, there was a span of 16 bases.

The rearrangement uses TRBV28 and TRBJ1-2; a possible D gene is TRBD1 (5 bases). The clonotype originates from a woman aged 30 to 39 who had recovered from COVID-19. Sequences were obtained from PBMCs or T cells enriched from blood (not recorded which). The CDR3 loop is CASTTPARVYGYTF. DNA for the CDR3: TGTGCCAGCACTACCCCGGCCAGGGTCTATGGCTACACCTTC.